Listed below are T cell receptor beta chains from one sample, sequenced in a study of blood T cell repertoires in COVID-19. The data were produced by immunoSEQ multiplex PCR, yet TCRdb's version contains in-frame clones alone and is incomplete. This table holds 150,000 to 250,000 clones, more than 75% found once. Sequencing input: peripheral blood. These receptors originate from a woman aged 40 to 49 with COVID-19, enrolled during active disease. Both conserved end residues are part of each CDR3. D genes are given only for firm matches. The size of a clone is reported for some rows only, either as once, few or many, or as a class for expanded clones.

v_gene	j_gene	abundance	d_gene	CDR3nt	CDR3aa
TRBV7-3	TRBJ1-2	NA	NA	TGTGCCAGCAGATTTCAGGGCGGAGGCTACACCTTC	CASRFQGGGYTF
TRBV7-3	TRBJ2-1	NA	TRBD2	TGTGCCAGCAGCCGCGGGACTAGCGGGGGGGCCTCCTACAATGAGCAGTTCTTC	CASSRGTSGGASYNEQFF
TRBV3-1/TRBV3-2	TRBJ2-7	many	TRBD2	TGTGCCAGCAGCCGGCTAGCGGGAACGTACGAGCAGTACTTC	CASSRLAGTYEQYF
TRBV18	TRBJ2-3	NA	TRBD2	TGTGCCAGCTCACCTCAGCGGGAGAGGAGAGATACGCAGTATTTT	CASSPQRERRDTQYF
TRBV7-2	TRBJ1-1	few	TRBD1	TGTGCCAGCAGCACGAAGACAGGGCATGCTTTCTTT	CASSTKTGHAFF
TRBV5-1	TRBJ1-2	NA	NA	TGCGCCAGCAGCTTGGCCACAGCTGGCGGCTACACCTTC	CASSLATAGGYTF
TRBV10-1	TRBJ1-2	NA	NA	TGCGCCAGCAGTGAATCCGGGGAATCGGGCTACACCTTC	CASSESGESGYTF
TRBV5-5	TRBJ2-4	NA	NA	TGTGCCAGCAGCTTCCAGGGCGGTGGGGCCAAAAACATTCAGTACTTC	CASSFQGGGAKNIQYF
TRBV7-8	TRBJ1-5	NA	NA	TGTGCCAGCAGCTTCGCAGGGCGGAATCAGCCCCAGCATTTT	CASSFAGRNQPQHF
TRBV4-1	TRBJ1-5	NA	NA	TGCGCCAGCAGCCAAGATAAATTAGGGGGGGCGCGTGTACAGCCCCAGCATTTT	CASSQDKLGGARVQPQHF
TRBV6-5	TRBJ2-1	NA	TRBD2	TGTGCCAGCAGGCTAGCGGGGTCCAATGAGCAGTTCTTC	CASRLAGSNEQFF
TRBV5-1	TRBJ2-5	NA	NA	TGCGCCAGCAGCTTCGCCGGTGGAGGTCGAGAGACCCAGTACTTC	CASSFAGGGRETQYF
TRBV27	TRBJ1-6	NA	NA	TGTGCCAGCAGTTTGGACGCAGGGAGGAGGCTGACACCCCTCCACTTT	CASSLDAGRRLTPLHF
TRBV12-3/TRBV12-4	TRBJ2-1	NA	TRBD1	TGTGCCAGCGACAGGGGAGGCTACAATGAGCAGTTCTTC	CASDRGGYNEQFF
TRBV6-1	TRBJ1-4	NA	NA	TGTGCCAGCAGTGAAGATGGAGCAGATGAAAAACTGTTTTTT	CASSEDGADEKLFF
TRBV30	TRBJ2-5	few	NA	TGTGCCTGGAACGTGGGGGGGCCCGGGGAGACCCAGTACTTC	CAWNVGGPGETQYF
TRBV30	TRBJ2-3	few	TRBD2	TGTGCCTGGAGTTTAGCGGGGGCATCCGATACGCAGTATTTT	CAWSLAGASDTQYF
TRBV3-1/TRBV3-2	TRBJ1-6	NA	TRBD1	TGTGCCAGCAGACTTACAGGGGGAGGGTTAAATTCACCCCTCCACTTT	CASRLTGGGLNSPLHF
TRBV29-1	TRBJ1-5	NA	TRBD1	TGCAGCGTTGGGGAACAGGGGACAACTAGCAATCAGCCCCAGCATTTT	CSVGEQGTTSNQPQHF
TRBV5-1	TRBJ2-2	NA	TRBD2	TGCGCCAGCAGCTTGGCTAGCGGGGGGTCACGCACCGGGGAGCTGTTTTTT	CASSLASGGSRTGELFF
TRBV30	TRBJ1-5	NA	NA	TGTGCCTGGGGATATAGCAATCAGCCCCAGCATTTT	CAWGYSNQPQHF
TRBV3-1/TRBV3-2	TRBJ2-1	NA	NA	TGTGCCAGCAGCCAAGATAGGGGGTCCTACAATGAGCAGTTCTTC	CASSQDRGSYNEQFF
TRBV19	TRBJ2-5	NA	NA	TGTGCCAGTAGTACTGGGCACCAAGAGACCCAGTACTTC	CASSTGHQETQYF
TRBV7-9	TRBJ1-6	once	NA	TGTGCCAGCAGCCACAGAGCAGATTATTCACCCCTCCACTTT	CASSHRADYSPLHF
TRBV19	TRBJ1-2	once	NA	TGTGCCAGTAGTATTGAGGGCAGCTCAAACTATGGCTACACCTTC	CASSIEGSSNYGYTF
TRBV10-3	TRBJ2-1	NA	TRBD1	TGTGCCATCAGTGGACAGGGGACAAACAATGAGCAGTTCTTC	CAISGQGTNNEQFF
TRBV11-2	TRBJ2-2	NA	NA	TGTGCCAGCAGCTTAGATACGGTCACCGGGGAGCTGTTTTTT	CASSLDTVTGELFF
TRBV28	TRBJ1-5	NA	NA	TGTGCCAGCAGGTCGGGTCAGCCCCAGCATTTT	CASRSGQPQHF
TRBV3-1/TRBV3-2	TRBJ1-5	NA	NA	TGTGCCAGCAGCCAGGGCTGGGGCAATCAGCCCCAGCATTTT	CASSQGWGNQPQHF
TRBV6-5	TRBJ2-7	NA	NA	TGTGCCAGCAGGATCCTAGAGGGGGGGAATCACGAGCAGTACTTC	CASRILEGGNHEQYF
TRBV30	TRBJ2-7	NA	NA	TGTGCCTGGAGTGCGGTGAGCGAGCAGTACTTC	CAWSAVSEQYF
TRBV11-2	TRBJ1-5	NA	TRBD1	TGTGCCAGCAGCTTGGTCTCAGGGGGTCCCCAGCATTTT	CASSLVSGGPQHF
TRBV7-2	TRBJ2-2	NA	TRBD2	TGTGCCAGCAGCTCCCGGGGGGCCGGGGAGCTGTTTTTT	CASSSRGAGELFF
TRBV27	TRBJ1-1	NA	NA	TGTGCCAGCAGTTTATCCTACGGGGGGAACGCTGAAGCTTTCTTT	CASSLSYGGNAEAFF
TRBV30	TRBJ2-4	NA	TRBD2	TGTGCCTGGGCCGGACTAGCGGGAACTTTAAACATTCAGTACTTC	CAWAGLAGTLNIQYF
TRBV10-1	TRBJ2-5	NA	TRBD2	TGCGCCAGCAGCGAGCTACTAGCGGGGGGCAAAGAGACCCAGTACTTC	CASSELLAGGKETQYF
TRBV10-3	TRBJ1-4	NA	NA	TGTGCCATCAGTGAAATCCCGGGGTCTGGTGAAAAACTGTTTTTT	CAISEIPGSGEKLFF
TRBV12-1	TRBJ1-6	NA	NA	TGTGCCAGCAGCTCGCCTGTACCCGGGACAGGGACCTATAATTCACCCCTCCACTTT	CASSSPVPGTGTYNSPLHF
TRBV27	TRBJ1-1	NA	NA	TGTGCCAGCAGCCGCGGGGGTACTGAAGCTTTCTTT	CASSRGGTEAFF
TRBV24-1	TRBJ2-3	NA	TRBD2	TGTGCCACCAGTGATCCCCGGGGGGGCCTCGAAGATACGCAGTATTTT	CATSDPRGGLEDTQYF
TRBV5-4	TRBJ1-1	NA	TRBD1	TGTGCCAGCAGCTTGCGAACCGGGACAGGGACTGAAGCTTTCTTT	CASSLRTGTGTEAFF
TRBV7-2	TRBJ2-7	NA	TRBD1	TGTGCCAGCAGCTCGAGGACAGGAAAGCACGAGCAGTACTTC	CASSSRTGKHEQYF
TRBV4-1	TRBJ1-2	NA	NA	TGCGCCAGCAGCCAAGTAGTAGATGGAGTCTTGAACTATGGCTACACCTTC	CASSQVVDGVLNYGYTF
TRBV11-3	TRBJ2-1	once	TRBD1	TGTGCCAGCAGTTCCCTTGGACAGGGGGCGTACAATGAGCAGTTCTTC	CASSSLGQGAYNEQFF
TRBV4-1	TRBJ2-1	NA	TRBD2	TGCGCCAGCAGCCAAGATGGGGGGGGACTTCACGATAATGAGCAGTTCTTC	CASSQDGGGLHDNEQFF
TRBV25-1	TRBJ2-7	NA	NA	TGTGCCAGCAGCCGAACGGGGTTGTTCGAGCAGTACTTC	CASSRTGLFEQYF
TRBV7-2	TRBJ2-7	NA	TRBD2	TGTGCCAGCAGCTCCGGGGGGGGAGGACTCTCCTACGAGCAGTACTTC	CASSSGGGGLSYEQYF
TRBV6-1	TRBJ1-2	NA	NA	TGTGCCAGCAGTGAAGCAGGACAATTTGGCTACACCTTC	CASSEAGQFGYTF
TRBV6-5	TRBJ1-2	NA	NA	TGTGCCAGCAGTCCTCGACAGAACTATGGCTACACCTTC	CASSPRQNYGYTF
TRBV7-6	TRBJ2-7	NA	TRBD1	TGTGCCAGCAGCGCCCGACAGGGTCTCCATTCCGAGCAGTACTTC	CASSARQGLHSEQYF